Here is one TCR beta chain with its context. What it binds is not known. The data stem from a study of T cells in localized non-small cell lung cancer. Study conclusions and caveats: Tumor showed lower T cell clonality than uninvolved adjacent lung, where it was highest. Elevated blood T cell density was associated with longer overall survival.

Losses at the gene ends were 5 bases for V and 4 bases for J; bases not matched to a gene: 12. Germline CDR1 reads SGHTA; CDR2 reads FQGTGA. The CDR3 covers 16 residues. Clones were sequenced by immunoSEQ multiplex PCR, and TCRdb holds only the in-frame ones, with some missing. Of over 45,000 clones detected, about 72% appear once; the ten largest clones hold about 17%. The specimen comprised peripheral blood, sampled before any cancer treatment. This chain links TRBV7-3 with TRBJ2-7; 9 nucleotides line up with TRBD2. The receptor was derived from a man aged 35 to 69 with stage I squamous cell lung carcinoma. The CDR3 DNA follows: TGTGCCAGCAGCCCTACGGCTAGCGGGGTACTATACGAGCAGTACTTC. It specifies CASSPTASGVLYEQYF.